Included here is one T cell receptor (beta chain) sequence, with context. The specificity of this receptor is unknown. Base qualities are not provided; no much larger clone lies one nucleotide away. The library relied on PCR. Sequencer: Illumina HiSeq 2500. To reduce PCR and sequencing biases, unique molecular identifiers were built into the TCR beta cDNA libraries. Some 500,000 cDNA molecules were obtained for every 1 to 10 million input T cells, so each molecule roughly corresponded to one T cell. The patient libraries were prepared and sequenced using the same protocol as the earlier healthy control dataset. Within a given batch, samples were prepared together, multiplexed and sequenced on the same HiSeq lane. Per the source publication's procedure: MIGEC handled the raw barcoded reads, throwing out single-read molecular identifier groups before consensus assembly and CDR3 extraction. VDJtools was used for post-analysis of the clonotype tables, with diversity normalized by down-sampling every dataset to the smallest sample size. In repertoire overlap clustering, CDR3 amino acid sequences, but not nucleotide sequences, were matched to correct batch-related cross-sample contamination. TCRdb ran its own pipeline on the public reads, namely fastp trimming at Q25 and MiXCR clone calling, and kept in-frame beta chains. Rows with one shared CDR3 protein collapse into an entry with the most common genes and DNA. V and J calls and clone size were set by TCRdb, not the authors. For this sample there are approximately 690,000 distinct CDR3 sequences; approximately 60% appear just once. Around 11% of the sample is taken by the ten largest.

These data belong to a study of post-analysis software for immune sequencing data (dated by TCRdb to the mid-2010s). Background for the entire study: Disease courses on record covered relapsing-remitting, secondary progressive and progressive-relapsing multiple sclerosis, though some patients had no subtype annotation. A subset of samples was prepared in parallel using single-end sample barcoding, then pooled and co-amplified after Illumina adapter ligation. The patient repertoires were compared against around 11 previously published healthy control repertoires obtained from donors aged roughly 6 to 26 years.

Study-wide conclusions, independent of this receptor: Normalized Chao1 diversity was significantly lower in multiple sclerosis patients than controls, suggesting substantial peripheral T-cell clonal expansion. The multiple sclerosis patient group was slightly younger than the control group. Significantly higher frequencies in patients than in controls were found for a few TRBV segments, including TRBV5-6, TRBV5-1 and TRBV20-1. Direct clustering with F measure showed strong co-clustering of samples prepared in the same batch, prompting a batch-effect correction.

TCR beta repertoires were profiled from peripheral blood of under 15 young patients with multiple sclerosis to demonstrate the VDJtools post-analysis software. The multiple sclerosis patients were children and adolescents ranging in age from about 6 to 17 years. Unmatched junction bases come to 10, with V trimmed by 3 bases and J by 4 bases. From the germline V gene (reference sequence), CDR1 is LGHDT and CDR2 is YNNKEL. Including cysteine and phenylalanine, the CDR3 has 18 amino acids. Of all the DNA, just the CDR3 is kept, 54 bases in frame from base 1. The material sequenced was blood. The rearrangement joined TRBV3-1 to TRBJ2-5, with 14 bases in between that match TRBD2. The sequence was collected from a girl aged 2 to 9 with multiple sclerosis. In nucleotide form, the sequence is TGTGCCAGCAGCCAGCCTCCGGGACTAGCGGGAGTCGGAGAGACCCAGTACTTC. Its product reads: CASSQPPGLAGVGETQYF.